This T cell receptor beta chain was sequenced in a study of cytomegalovirus exposure and HLA in healthy donors. A remark on this clone: What it binds is unknown.

Notes on the study in general: A prior analysis recorded that most TCR beta V segments were productive about 87% or about 30% of the time. Altogether, some 170 TCR beta chains were recorded as cytomegalovirus-associated.

The PCR ran on 60 Vbeta and 13 Jbeta primers. Original processing methods: Around 11 million shared chains were among the 60 million to 80 million unique TCR beta chains that a later analysis counted. Generated by immunoSEQ multiplex PCR, the TCRdb table keeps only in-frame clones and is missing some. V and J calls and clone size follow that table, whereas D and trimming were derived from the DNA. The repertoire holds about 210,000 clones, approximately 81% seen once, with roughly 0.22% in the top ten. Trimming stripped 7 bases from V and 2 bases from J, with 21 bases between. This CDR3 has 17 amino acids. Germline CDR1 SGHTA, CDR2 FQGTGA.

This sequence joins TRBV7-3 and TRBJ2-1, with TRBD1 as a possible D gene (6 bases). Sequencing was done on a sample of PBMCs. This TCR derives from a girl aged 2 to 9 in good health and CMV-seronegative. This CDR3 is CASTTSPRGVPYNEQFF. DNA of the CDR3: TGTGCCAGCACCACATCTCCCAGGGGCGTCCCCTACAATGAGCAGTTCTTC.